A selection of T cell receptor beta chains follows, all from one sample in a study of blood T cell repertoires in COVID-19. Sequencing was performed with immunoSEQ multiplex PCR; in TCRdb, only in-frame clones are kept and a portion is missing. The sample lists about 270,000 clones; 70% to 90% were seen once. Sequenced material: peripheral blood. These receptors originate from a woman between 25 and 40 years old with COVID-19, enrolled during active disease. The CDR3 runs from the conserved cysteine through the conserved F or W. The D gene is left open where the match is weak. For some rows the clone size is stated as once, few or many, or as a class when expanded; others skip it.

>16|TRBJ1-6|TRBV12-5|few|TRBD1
CASGLDGWTGRSPLHF
TGTGCTAGTGGTTTGGACGGGTGGACAGGGCGATCACCCCTCCACTTT
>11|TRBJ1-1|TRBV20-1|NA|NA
CSAPMSTEAFF
TGCAGTGCCCCAATGTCAACTGAAGCTTTCTTT
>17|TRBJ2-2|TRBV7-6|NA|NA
CASRALRGGPVTGELFF
TGTGCCAGCAGGGCTTTAAGGGGAGGCCCCGTCACCGGGGAGCTGTTTTTT
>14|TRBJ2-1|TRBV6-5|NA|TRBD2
CASSLAGGYNEQFF
TGTGCCAGCAGTCTAGCGGGGGGATACAATGAGCAGTTCTTC
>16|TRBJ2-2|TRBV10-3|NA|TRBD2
CAISALSGGPAGELFF
TGTGCCATCAGTGCTCTAAGCGGGGGCCCCGCCGGGGAGCTGTTTTTT
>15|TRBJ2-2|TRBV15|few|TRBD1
CATSRDRANTGELFF
TGTGCCACCAGCAGGGACAGGGCGAACACCGGGGAGCTGTTTTTT
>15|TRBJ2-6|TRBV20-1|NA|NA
CSASAYGSGANVLTF
TGCAGTGCTAGTGCTTACGGGTCTGGGGCCAACGTCCTGACTTTC
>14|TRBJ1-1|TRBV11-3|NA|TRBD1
CASSRTGGTTEAFF
TGTGCCAGCAGTCGAACAGGGGGAACCACTGAAGCTTTCTTT
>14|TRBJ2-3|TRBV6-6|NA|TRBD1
CASSPGQGADTQYF
TGTGCCAGCAGCCCCGGACAGGGGGCAGATACGCAGTATTTT
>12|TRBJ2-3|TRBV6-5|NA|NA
CASSYEIDTQYF
TGTGCCAGCAGTTACGAGATAGATACGCAGTATTTT
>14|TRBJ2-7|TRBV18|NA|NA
CASSPPSPPYEQYF
TGTGCCAGCTCACCCCCGTCCCCCCCTTACGAGCAGTACTTC
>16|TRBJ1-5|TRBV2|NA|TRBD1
CASRTSTGGKDQPQHF
TGTGCCAGCAGGACTAGCACAGGGGGGAAGGATCAGCCCCAGCATTTT
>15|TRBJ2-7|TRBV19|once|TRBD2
CAASPSGGRIYEQYF
TGTGCCGCGTCACCTAGCGGGGGGCGTATTTACGAGCAGTACTTC
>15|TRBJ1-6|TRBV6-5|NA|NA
CASSPPGKPYSPLHF
TGTGCCAGCAGTCCTCCGGGAAAGCCCTATTCACCCCTCCACTTT